Here is one T cell receptor (beta chain) with its context. The target antigen is unknown. These data come from a study of identical twins. The study, taken as a whole, reports: Within twin pairs, the out-of-frame alpha sequences they shared showed excess low generation probability.

Trimming removed 4 bases at V and 5 bases at J, with 12 bases between. CDR1 is SGHRS, CDR2 YFSETQ, per germline. This CDR3 has 13 amino acids. Through template switching, a universal primer site was introduced, and the cDNA contained unique molecular identifiers. MiXCR, run by TCRdb on the 5' RACE reads, gives a single entry per CDR3 protein. The table records some 1,700,000 distinct CDR3 sequences, 25% to 35% of them present only once. The specimen sequenced was cord blood. This chain links TRBV5-1 with TRBJ1-1; D unclear. The sequence was obtained from a newborn girl in good health. The CDR3 is CASSRKGRTEAFF. The CDR3 DNA follows: TGCGCCAGCAGCCGGAAAGGGAGGACTGAAGCTTTCTTT.